What follows are 12 T cell receptor beta chains derived from one specimen sequenced in a study of blood T cell repertoires in COVID-19. Using immunoSEQ multiplex PCR, the repertoire was profiled, and TCRdb retains in-frame clones only, with some absent. The table includes 95,000 or so clones, roughly 76% detected once. Sequenced input: peripheral blood. These receptors all come from an elderly man with COVID-19, enrolled during active disease.

The chain carries TRBV5-1 and TRBJ2-1; 7 nucleotides align to TRBD2. Germline V gives CDR1 SGHRS, CDR2 YFSETQ. V trimming: 2 bases; J trimming: 5 bases; junction bases outside the gene matches: 1. The CDR3 has 13 amino acids. The CDR3 reads CASSFGGNNEQFF. Written as DNA, the CDR3 is TGCGCCAGCAGCTTCGGGGGGAACAATGAGCAGTTCTTC.

Here the CDR3 DNA reads TGTGCCAGCAGGGGCGGCGGGGAGACCCAGTACTTC. It translates to CASRGGGETQYF. V usage is TRBV2 and J usage is TRBJ2-5; D perhaps matches TRBD2 (5 bases). Germline V gene data show CDR1 as SNHLY and CDR2 as FYNNEI. The CDR3 runs 12 residues. Trimming took off 6 bases at V and 5 bases at J, with 10 bases between the two ends.

J is TRBJ1-4 and V is TRBV2; the D gene is possibly TRBD1 (5 bases). The CDR3 consists of 15 residues. Germline V gene lookup returns CDR1 SNHLY and CDR2 FYNNEI. Trimming pared 7 bases from V and 2 bases from J, leaving 14 bases between. CDR3 in DNA: TGTGCCAGCAACGCCCGGGGGTTGACTAATGAAAAACTGTTTTTT. Amino acid sequence: CASNARGLTNEKLFF.

CDR3 sequence (DNA): TGCAGCGTTTCCGTCGGAGCGGGAGTAACGGGCGAGCAGTACTTC. Its translation: CSVSVGAGVTGEQYF. The rearrangement links TRBV29-1 to TRBJ2-7, with 8 bases matching TRBD2. The trim removed 5 bases at V and 6 bases at J, leaving 15 bases unmatched. Looked up from germline, CDR1 is SQVTM and CDR2 is ANQGSEA. The CDR3 covers 15 residues.

J is TRBJ2-3 and V is TRBV7-6, with 12 bases that match TRBD2. CDR3 length: 16 amino acids. The germline gives CDR1 SGHVS, CDR2 FNYEAQ. Unmatched junction bases numbered 5, after V lost 4 bases and J lost 3 bases. The DNA for the CDR3 is TGTGCCAGCAGCTGGGACGGGACTAGCGGGACAGATACGCAGTATTTT. It specifies CASSWDGTSGTDTQYF.

This sequence joins TRBV7-7 and TRBJ2-1; TRBD2 is a possible D gene (6 bases). The CDR3 contains 13 residues. Trimming stripped 5 bases from V and 5 bases from J, with 10 bases between. Germline V gene data show CDR1 as SSHAT and CDR2 as FNYEAQ (reference sequence). Here the CDR3 reads CASSRDFDNEQFF. As DNA, the CDR3 is TGTGCCAGCAGCCGGGACTTCGACAATGAGCAGTTCTTC.

The chain recombines TRBV4-3 with TRBJ2-7; D possibly corresponds to TRBD2 (5 bases). V was trimmed by 0 bases and J by 3 bases, leaving 12 bases between them. Per germline, CDR1 LGHNA and CDR2 YSLEER. The CDR3 is made up of 15 amino acids. CDR3 bases: TGCGCCAGCAGCCAAGATATTGAGGGCTTCTACGAGCAGTACTTC. It is translated as CASSQDIEGFYEQYF.

The chain joins TRBV27 to TRBJ2-3, with 12 bases identical to TRBD2. Trimming cost V 4 bases and J 2 bases; bases outside gene matches: 7. The germline V gene encodes CDR1 MNHEY and CDR2 SMNVEV (reference sequence). This CDR3 is 17 amino acids long. DNA of the CDR3: TGTGCCAGCAGTTCAAGACTAGCGGGAGCCTACACAGATACGCAGTATTTT. It encodes CASSSRLAGAYTDTQYF.

V usage is TRBV29-1 and J usage is TRBJ2-7, with D unclear. The germline V gene encodes CDR1 SQVTM and CDR2 ANQGSEA. V was pared by 4 bases and J by 6 bases, with 13 bases between. The CDR3 runs 12 residues. This chain's CDR3 is CSVVPPGREQYF. The CDR3 DNA reads TGCAGCGTTGTACCACCAGGTCGCGAGCAGTACTTC.

The CDR3 bases are TGTGCCAGCTCACGACCCGGGGGGAATAATGAAAAACTGTTTTTT. This codes for CASSRPGGNNEKLFF. The chain uses TRBV18 and TRBJ1-4; D perhaps matches TRBD1 (5 bases). V dropped 4 bases and J dropped 4 bases, with 13 bases sitting between them. The CDR3 covers 15 residues. CDR1 is KGHSH and CDR2 is LQKENI in the germline V gene.

J is TRBJ1-2 and V is TRBV20-1; tentative D call: TRBD1 (5 bases). CDR1 DFQATT and CDR2 SNEGSKA come from the germline V gene (reference sequence). The CDR3 has 11 residues. V dropped 6 bases and J dropped 2 bases, with 7 bases sitting between them. The CDR3 spells CSAAGNYGYTF. CDR3 bases: TGCAGTGCGGCAGGGAACTATGGCTACACCTTC.

Of note for this clone: Additional DNA sequences in this sample encode the identical CDR3. The CDR3 region has the DNA TGTGCCAGTAGTATTGGGGGGGGTGGCAATCAGCCCCAGCATTTT. The encoded protein is CASSIGGGGNQPQHF. This chain joins TRBV19 and TRBJ1-5, with D possibly matching TRBD1 (5 bases). This CDR3 is built from 15 residues. Per germline, CDR1 LNHDA and CDR2 SQIVND (reference sequence). The V and J ends lost 3 bases and 2 bases respectively, with 11 bases between them.